These 25 T cell receptor beta chains came from one sample sequenced in a study of control samples from healthy donors and cancer patients. Assay used: immunoSEQ multiplex PCR; TCRdb lists only in-frame clones, some missing. The data show roughly 130,000 clones, roughly 90% seen once. The sample was blood. The receptors were sampled from a man in his late teens or twenties in good health.

The chain links TRBV4-2 to TRBJ2-7; maybe TRBD1 (5 bases). CDR3 size: 14 residues. V was clipped by 0 bases and J by 4 bases, with 10 bases between them. The germline V gene has CDR1 LGHNA and CDR2 YNFKEQ. Here the CDR3 DNA reads TGTGCCAGCAGCCAAGATAGAGGACAATACGAGCAGTACTTC. Translated: CASSQDRGQYEQYF.

The chain couples TRBV5-1 to TRBJ2-3, with 7 positions matching TRBD1. V lost 0 bases and J lost 8; bases outside the gene matches: 15. The CDR3 is made up of 17 amino acids. CDR1 and CDR2 from the germline V gene are SGHRS and YFSETQ. The CDR3 loop is CASSLGMTGWSQRTQYF. Written as DNA, the CDR3 is TGCGCCAGCAGCTTGGGAATGACAGGGTGGTCACAGCGTACGCAGTATTTT.

The V gene is TRBV9, the J gene TRBJ1-4; TRBD1 is a possible D gene (5 bases). This CDR3 region has 13 residues. Germline CDR1 SGDLS, CDR2 YYNGEE. V was clipped by 4 bases and J by 8 bases, with 12 bases between them. CDR3 sequence reads: CASSRGPTEKLFF. In DNA, the CDR3 is TGTGCCAGCAGCAGGGGACCGACCGAAAAACTGTTTTTT. Filled out from reference TRBV9 and TRBJ1-4, the complete variable domain reads DSGVTQTPKHLITATGQRVTLRCSPRSGDLSVYWYQQSLDQGLQFLIQYYNGEERAKGNILERFSAQQFPDLHSELNLSSLELGDSALYFCASSRGPTEKLFFGSGTQLSVL.

The chain has TRBV6-2 or TRBV6-3 and TRBJ2-5; D is unresolved. Germline V lookup: CDR1 MNHEY, CDR2 SVGEGT. This CDR3 has 14 amino acids. Trimming removed 0 bases from V and 0 bases from J, with 5 bases in between. In nucleotides, the CDR3 is TGTGCCAGCAGTTACTCAGGGTACCAAGAGACCCAGTACTTC. This sequence encodes CASSYSGYQETQYF.

CDR3 in DNA: TGTGCCAGCAGCTTATCGGGAGGGGGGACGAACTATGGCTACACCTTC. Translated: CASSLSGGGTNYGYTF. This chain connects TRBV7-9 to TRBJ1-2; a possible D gene is TRBD1 (6 bases). Germline V CDR1 and CDR2: SEHNR, FQNEAQ (reference sequence). V was cut by 2 bases and J by 2 bases, with 15 bases left in between. This CDR3 comprises 16 residues.

The V call is TRBV10-3, the J call TRBJ1-3, with unresolved D. CDR1 is ENHRY, CDR2 SYGVKD, per germline. Deletions cut 7 bases from V and 8 bases from J, with 18 bases between. This CDR3 has 14 amino acids. CDR3 protein: CAINEGLTEDTIYF. CDR3 bases: TGTGCCATCAACGAAGGGCTTACGGAGGACACCATATATTTT.

This clone was found a few times. The chain has TRBV3-1 (or the pseudogene TRBV3-2) and TRBJ1-5; D gene ambiguous. This CDR3 has 12 residues. Germline V gives CDR1 LGHDT, CDR2 YNNKEL (reference sequence). V lost 3 bases to trimming and J lost 4 bases, with 4 bases between them. The CDR3 sequence: CASSHLNQPQHF. Here the CDR3 DNA reads TGTGCCAGCAGCCATTTAAATCAGCCCCAGCATTTT.

V usage is TRBV4-2 and J usage is TRBJ2-1, with 11 bases identical to TRBD2. The J segment lost 0 bases and the V segment lost 0 bases, leaving 10 bases of the junction unmatched. CDR1 is LGHNA and CDR2 is YNFKEQ in the germline V gene. The CDR3 length is 20 residues. CDR3 in amino acids: CASSQDLLAGGTSSYNEQFF. As DNA, the CDR3 is TGTGCCAGCAGCCAAGATCTCCTAGCGGGGGGCACGAGCTCCTACAATGAGCAGTTCTTC.

This clone was recorded only once. The chain has TRBV3-1 (or the pseudogene TRBV3-2) and TRBJ2-7; D is possibly TRBD2 (6 bases). Germline V gene data show CDR1 as LGHDT and CDR2 as YNNKEL (reference sequence). Trimming cost V 5 bases and J 6 bases, with 11 bases left between them. The length of the CDR3 is 12 residues. CDR3 in amino acids: CASSTMGGEQYF. The CDR3 DNA sequence: TGTGCCAGCAGCACGATGGGGGGCGAGCAGTACTTC.

V and J are TRBV28 and TRBJ2-1, with D tentatively TRBD2 (7 bases). The CDR3 extends over 15 amino acids. The V gene lost 7 bases and the J gene lost 0 bases, with 13 bases spanning the gap. CDR1 and CDR2 from the germline V gene are MDHEN and SYDVKM. The chain's CDR3 is CASTLGGPSYNEQFF. The CDR3 nucleotides are TGTGCCAGCACCCTGGGGGGGCCCTCCTACAATGAGCAGTTCTTC.

The chain employs TRBV11-2 and TRBJ2-1; TRBD2 matches at 11 bases. Germline CDR1 SGHAT, CDR2 FQNNGV. The V gene end was trimmed by 4 bases and the J gene end by 3 bases; junction bases not matched to a gene: 5. The length of the CDR3 is 16 residues. CDR3: CASSSDLAGGYNEQFF. As DNA, the CDR3 is TGTGCCAGCAGCTCAGATCTAGCGGGAGGCTACAATGAGCAGTTCTTC.

The chain employs TRBV6-1 and TRBJ2-7; D is perhaps TRBD1 (6 bases). CDR1 MNHNS and CDR2 SASEGT come from the germline V gene. Trimming took off 4 bases at V and 1 base at J, with 14 bases between the two ends. CDR3 size: 15 residues. The CDR3 region is CASSVVRDKSYEQYV. For the CDR3, the DNA is TGTGCCAGCAGTGTAGTCCGGGACAAGTCCTACGAGCAGTACGTC.

The rearrangement joins TRBV15 to TRBJ2-1, with D possibly TRBD2 on 7 matching bases. CDR1 is LNHNV, CDR2 YYDKDF, per germline (reference sequence). CDR3 length: 16 amino acids. V lost 0 bases, J lost 7 bases, and 16 bases lay in between. The CDR3: CATSREVGGARNEQFF. The CDR3 coding sequence is TGTGCCACCAGCAGAGAGGTGGGGGGGGCCCGGAATGAGCAGTTCTTC.

The CDR3 region has the DNA TGTGCCAGCAGCCCTCTGGTGGGAGCGGGGGAGCAGTACGTC. It yields the protein CASSPLVGAGEQYV. V is TRBV7-8 and J is TRBJ2-7, with 7 bases that match TRBD2. The CDR3 contains 14 residues. J gave up 7 bases and V 5 bases, and 11 bases lay outside the gene matches. Germline loops: CDR1 SGHVS, CDR2 FQNEAQ.

The rearrangement uses TRBV18 and TRBJ1-1; D is unresolved. Looked up from germline, CDR1 is KGHSH and CDR2 is LQKENI. The CDR3 runs to 14 residues. The ends were cut back, 0 bases at V and 5 bases at J, with 10 bases in the middle. The CDR3 here is CASSPPLRVTEAFF. The CDR3 DNA reads as TGTGCCAGCTCACCACCTTTACGGGTGACTGAAGCTTTCTTT.

A word on this clone: Other DNA sequences in this sample translate to the same CDR3. The chain is built from TRBV27 and TRBJ1-5; TRBD1 might be the D (6 bases). In germline, CDR1 is MNHEY, CDR2 SMNVEV (reference sequence). This CDR3 is built from 13 residues. Trimming cost V 5 bases and J 7 bases, with 12 bases left between them. CDR3 DNA sequence: TGTGCCAGCAGTCTTGGAGGGGGGCAGCCCCAGCATTTT. This translates into CASSLGGGQPQHF.

This clone was observed a few times. J is TRBJ1-1 and V is TRBV6-2 or TRBV6-3, with D uncertain. Germline CDR1 reads MNHEY; CDR2 reads SVGEGT. V dropped 5 bases and J dropped 4 bases, with 11 bases sitting between them. This CDR3 comprises 13 residues. In DNA, the CDR3 is TGTGCCAGCAGTGACACATGGGGCACTGAAGCTTTCTTT. Translation: CASSDTWGTEAFF.

The chain links TRBV9 to TRBJ2-1; 10 bases are shared with TRBD2. CDR3 size: 14 residues. Germline lookup yields CDR1 SGDLS and CDR2 YYNGEE. V was pared by 6 bases and J by 6 bases, with 6 bases of the junction left unmatched. Written as DNA, the CDR3 is TGTGCCAGCAACCCGGGACTAGCGATCAATGAGCAGTTCTTC. Residues: CASNPGLAINEQFF.

The rearrangement uses TRBV5-6 and TRBJ1-1; D might be TRBD1 (6 bases). Trimming cost V 1 base and J 0 bases, with 13 bases left between them. The CDR3 spans 16 residues. From germline, CDR1 is SGHDT and CDR2 YYEEEE. For the CDR3, the DNA is TGTGCCAGCAGCTTGCAGGGGCCCATTATGAACACTGAAGCTTTCTTT. The encoded protein is CASSLQGPIMNTEAFF.

The chain recombines TRBV7-2 with TRBJ2-2; possible D gene TRBD2, 6 bases. Deletions cut 2 bases from V and 4 bases from J, with 17 bases between. The CDR3 sequence is 17 residues long. Germline CDR1 and CDR2: SGHTA and FQGNSA. The CDR3 protein is CASSLRPSGDGTGELFF. The CDR3 region has the DNA TGTGCCAGCAGCTTAAGACCCTCGGGGGACGGCACCGGGGAGCTGTTTTTT.

This clone was detected only once. The V and J genes are TRBV2 and TRBJ1-4, with D possibly being TRBD1 (6 bases). Germline CDR1 SNHLY, CDR2 FYNNEI. Trimming cost V 6 bases and J 0 bases, with 11 bases left between them. This CDR3 is 15 amino acids long. The CDR3 spells CASRADSATNEKLFF. The CDR3 region has the DNA TGTGCCAGCAGGGCGGACAGTGCAACTAATGAAAAACTGTTTTTT.

The chain links TRBV21-1 to TRBJ1-6. TRBV21-1 is shown as a pseudogene. The CDR3 runs 14 residues. The CDR3 DNA sequence: TGTGCCAGCAAACCCCCGGATAGTCGTTCACCCCTCCACTTT. Residues: CASKPPDSRSPLHF.

CDR3 loop: CASSHRTGSLNEQFF. DNA of the CDR3: TGTGCCAGCAGCCACCGGACAGGATCTCTCAATGAGCAGTTCTTC. V usage is TRBV3-1 (or the pseudogene TRBV3-2) and J usage is TRBJ2-1, with 7 positions matching TRBD1. Germline V gene lookup returns CDR1 LGHDT and CDR2 YNNKEL (reference sequence). CDR3 size: 15 residues. V was pared by 3 bases and J by 6 bases, with 8 bases of the junction left unmatched.

This chain uses TRBV4-1 with TRBJ1-4; 7 positions agree with TRBD1. V was clipped by 5 bases and J by 7 bases; unmatched bases: 10. Germline CDR1 MGHRA, CDR2 YSYEKL. The CDR3 runs 15 residues. CDR3 sequence: CASSTLRQGGEKLFF. The DNA for the CDR3 is TGCGCCAGCAGCACGTTAAGACAGGGCGGTGAAAAACTGTTTTTT.

This clone came up once. This sequence joins TRBV6-1 and TRBJ2-7, with a tentative D call TRBD1 (7 bases). The CDR3 extends over 17 amino acids. Trimming stripped 2 bases from V and 3 bases from J, with 20 bases between. Per germline, CDR1 MNHNS and CDR2 SASEGT. The CDR3 reads CASSEILTGDFFYEQYF. The CDR3 bases are TGTGCCAGCAGTGAAATTCTAACAGGGGACTTTTTCTACGAGCAGTACTTC.